This passage covers 25 T cell receptor beta chains from one sample sequenced in a study of blood T cell repertoires in COVID-19 (dated by TCRdb to 2018 to 2021). Libraries were prepared through the immunoSEQ multiplex PCR assay. TCRdb stores this immuneACCESS table with in-frame sequences only. Part of the clones is absent; in the studies checked, under half of the shortfall reflects unresolved V genes, and no reason is known for the rest. The sample contains a few hundred thousand clones, 88% of them found a single time. The ten top clones hold 9% to 9.5% of the sample. Sample: peripheral blood. These receptors originate from a man younger than 35 with active or convalescent COVID-19.

The CDR3 protein is CASSYVDLTGEQYF. The CDR3 DNA sequence: TGTGCCAGCAGTTACGTCGATCTAACGGGGGAGCAGTACTTC. The chain links TRBV6-2 or TRBV6-3 to TRBJ2-7, with TRBD2 as a possible D gene (5 bases). The CDR3 covers 14 residues. The germline V gene encodes CDR1 MNHEY and CDR2 SVGEGT. V was shortened by 2 bases and J by 7 bases, with 15 bases between the two germline ends.

The chain couples TRBV2 to TRBJ1-1; D ambiguous. Looked up from germline, CDR1 is SNHLY and CDR2 is FYNNEI. The germline V and J ends were trimmed by 2 bases and 2 bases, with 9 bases remaining between them. This CDR3 spans 14 amino acids. DNA of the CDR3: TGTGCCAGCAGTGAATGGGCCGAAAACACTGAAGCTTTCTTT. Encoded protein: CASSEWAENTEAFF.

The V call is TRBV29-1, the J call TRBJ2-2, with 11 nucleotides matching TRBD1. Per the germline V gene, CDR1 is SQVTM and CDR2 is ANQGSEA. Trimming cost V 7 bases and J 2 bases; bases outside gene matches: 6. The length of the CDR3 is 15 residues. The CDR3 DNA reads TGCAGCGCCCGGACAGGGGGCCGTAACACCGGGGAGCTGTTTTTT. The encoded protein is CSARTGGRNTGELFF.

The rearrangement uses TRBV13 and TRBJ1-4; TRBD1 is a possible D gene (6 bases). Trimming pared 4 bases from V and 8 bases from J, leaving 14 bases between. From germline, CDR1 is PRHDT and CDR2 FYEKMQ (reference sequence). This CDR3 is built from 14 residues. The CDR3 region is CASSSGTSGEKLFF. CDR3 in DNA: TGTGCCAGCAGCTCCGGGACATCGGGCGAAAAACTGTTTTTT.

In DNA, the CDR3 is TGCGCCAGGACAAAAAGCCGACAGCGTTCGGGAAACACCATATATTTT. Residues: CARTKSRQRSGNTIYF. The V call is TRBV10-1, the J call TRBJ1-3, with D possibly matching TRBD1 (5 bases). Germline values: CDR1 WNHNN, CDR2 SYGVQD (reference sequence). The V end was cut by 9 bases, the J end by 4 bases, with 22 bases between. The CDR3 runs to 16 residues.

In this sample, this clone turned up once. The chain recombines TRBV12-3 or TRBV12-4 with TRBJ2-3; D is undetermined. This CDR3 spans 13 amino acids. V dropped 6 bases and J dropped 0 bases, with 7 bases sitting between them. CDR3 sequence (DNA): TGTGCCAGCAGCAGATACAGCACAGATACGCAGTATTTT. It encodes CASSRYSTDTQYF.

This rearrangement joins TRBV7-6 to TRBJ1-1; 9 bases are a match to TRBD1. The CDR3 contains 15 residues. Germline V gene data show CDR1 as SGHVS and CDR2 as FNYEAQ. V lost 5 bases and J lost 4; bases outside the gene matches: 8. Here the CDR3 reads CASSAGTGRSTEAFF. The DNA of the CDR3 is TGTGCCAGCAGCGCGGGGACAGGGAGGAGCACTGAAGCTTTCTTT.

CDR3 loop: CASSIGSRQGRNTIYF. DNA of the CDR3: TGTGCCAGTAGTATCGGATCCCGGCAGGGGAGAAACACCATATATTTT. The rearrangement links TRBV19 to TRBJ1-3; D is possibly TRBD1 (6 bases). Between the trimmed V and J ends, which lost 3 bases and 5 bases, there was a span of 17 bases. Germline lookup yields CDR1 LNHDA and CDR2 SQIVND (reference sequence). The CDR3 has 16 amino acids.

This chain connects TRBV7-2 to TRBJ2-2, with 10 bases matching TRBD2. V lost 8 bases to trimming and J lost 2 bases; unmatched junction nucleotides: 5. The CDR3 is made up of 15 amino acids. Germline lookup yields CDR1 SGHTA and CDR2 FQGNSA. CDR3 DNA: TGTGCCAGCGAACTAGCGGGGAGTAACACCGGGGAGCTGTTTTTT. Residues: CASELAGSNTGELFF.

Regarding this clone: The junction departs from the called germline gene at one end, perhaps through a read error. The genes are TRBV6-9 and TRBJ1-4, with D perhaps matching TRBD1 (5 bases). The CDR3 length is 11 residues. Per germline, CDR1 MNHGY and CDR2 SVAAGI. CDR3 protein: CASSYRQGVSF. The DNA for the CDR3 is TGTGCCAGCAGTTACCGCCAGGGTGTATCCTTT.

The chain uses TRBV19 and TRBJ1-4; TRBD1 is a possible D gene (5 bases). CDR1 and CDR2 from the germline V gene are LNHDA and SQIVND (reference sequence). The CDR3 loop spans 16 amino acids. The germline V and J ends were trimmed by 1 base and 8 bases, with 17 bases remaining between them. The CDR3 coding sequence is TGTGCCAGTAGTATAGGGCGGGACCGGGCCGGGGAAAAACTGTTTTTT. Translation gives CASSIGRDRAGEKLFF.

This chain links TRBV10-1 with TRBJ1-1; 8 positions agree with TRBD1. This CDR3 spans 14 amino acids. V was pared by 6 bases and J by 1 base, with 4 bases of the junction left unmatched. Germline V lookup: CDR1 WNHNN, CDR2 SYGVQD (reference sequence). The CDR3 loop is CASSAGTGNTEAFF. In DNA form, the CDR3 reads TGCGCCAGCAGCGCCGGGACAGGGAACACTGAAGCTTTCTTT.

On this clone itself: The same CDR3 arises from other DNA sequences in this sample as well. The rearrangement links TRBV6-5 to TRBJ2-1; D remains ambiguous. The V gene lost 6 bases and the J gene lost 9 bases, with 12 bases spanning the gap. Germline V gene lookup returns CDR1 MNHEY and CDR2 SVGAGI. This CDR3 comprises 12 residues. The CDR3 DNA is TGTGCCAGCAGCTTAAACTCGGGTGAGCAGTTCTTC. Its protein is CASSLNSGEQFF.

V is TRBV5-5 and J is TRBJ1-2; 10 positions match TRBD1. Germline CDR1 is SGHKS and CDR2 is YYEKEE (reference sequence). The CDR3 sequence is 16 residues long. The J segment lost 4 bases and the V segment lost 4 bases, leaving 10 bases of the junction unmatched. This CDR3 is CASSLTGQGMGYGYTF. As DNA, the CDR3 is TGTGCCAGCAGCCTCACGGGACAGGGGATGGGCTATGGCTACACCTTC. Based on the CDR3 plus reference TRBV5-5 and TRBJ1-2, the full variable domain is DAGVTQSPTHLIKTRGQQVTLRCSPISGHKSVSWYQQVLGQGPQFIFQYYEKEERGRGNFPDRFSARQFPNYSSELNVNALLLGDSALYLCASSLTGQGMGYGYTFGSGTRLTVV.

The rearrangement joins TRBV9 to TRBJ1-6, with 7 bases that match TRBD1. After removal of 0 bases from V and 7 bases from J, the junction contained 4 bases not matched to a gene. CDR1 is SGDLS and CDR2 is YYNGEE in the germline V gene. CDR3 length: 15 residues. The CDR3 spells CASSVDDRVNSPLHF. CDR3 nucleotide sequence: TGTGCCAGCAGCGTAGACGACAGGGTGAATTCACCCCTCCACTTT.

This clone was counted only a few times. This sequence joins TRBV11-2 and TRBJ1-1; 12 bases are a match to TRBD1. Germline CDR1 is SGHAT and CDR2 is FQNNGV. This CDR3 comprises 15 residues. V was clipped by 1 base and J by 5 bases; unmatched bases: 2. The CDR3 DNA reads as TGTGCCAGCAGCTTAGGGGACAGGGGGCTTACTGAAGCTTTCTTT. Its protein is CASSLGDRGLTEAFF.

This clone was seen more than once but under ten times. Here the CDR3 reads CASTSGTEAFF. CDR3 in DNA: TGTGCCAGCACCTCCGGCACTGAAGCTTTCTTT. The V call is TRBV25-1, the J call TRBJ1-1, with D hard to call. Germline V lookup: CDR1 MGHDK, CDR2 SYGVNS. With 7 bases removed from V and 4 bases from J, the gap between germline ends came to 7 bases. The CDR3 sequence is 11 residues long. Based on the CDR3 plus reference TRBV25-1 and TRBJ1-1, the full variable domain is EADIYQTPRYLVIGTGKKITLECSQTMGHDKMYWYQQDPGMELHLIHYSYGVNSTEKGDLSSESTVSRIRTEHFPLTLESARPSHTSQYLCASTSGTEAFFGQGTRLTVV.

V and J are TRBV7-3 and TRBJ2-3, with D perhaps matching TRBD2 (6 bases). The V gene's germline CDR1 is SGHTA and CDR2 FQGTGA. CDR3 length: 13 amino acids. Deletions cut 2 bases from V and 5 bases from J, with 8 bases between. CDR3 amino acids: CASSLGTQDTQYF. The CDR3 coding sequence is TGTGCCAGCAGCTTAGGGACTCAAGATACGCAGTATTTT.

The chain has TRBV6-2 or TRBV6-3 and TRBJ1-2; D possibly corresponds to TRBD1 (6 bases). The CDR3 loop spans 12 amino acids. V was cut by 5 bases and J by 7 bases, with 11 bases left in between. CDR1 is MNHEY, CDR2 SVGEGT, per germline. Written as DNA, the CDR3 is TGTGCCAGCAGTAACAACAGGGCTGGCTACACCTTC. Translated, it gives CASSNNRAGYTF.

The chain employs TRBV18 and TRBJ1-1; D possibly corresponds to TRBD1 (5 bases). The CDR3 has 15 amino acids. Germline CDR1 and CDR2: KGHSH and LQKENI. V lost 6 bases and J lost 3, with 17 bases in between. CDR3 amino acids: CASSHGRRGDTEAFF. The CDR3 DNA reads TGTGCCAGCTCCCACGGGCGGAGGGGCGACACTGAAGCTTTCTTT.

The chain employs TRBV4-1 and TRBJ2-1; 8 positions match TRBD1. This CDR3 is built from 14 residues. Germline CDR1 MGHRA, CDR2 YSYEKL. The J segment lost 6 bases and the V segment lost 2 bases, leaving 3 bases of the junction unmatched. The CDR3 bases are TGCGCCAGCAGCCAAACAGGGGGGCGCAATGAGCAGTTCTTC. It translates to CASSQTGGRNEQFF.

This rearrangement joins TRBV10-3 to TRBJ2-6; 9 bases line up with TRBD1. J was trimmed by 0 bases and V by 7 bases; bases with no gene match: 13. The CDR3 sequence is 19 residues long. Germline V gene sequence: CDR1 ENHRY, CDR2 SYGVKD. The CDR3 reads CAITEIAGTGFSGANVLTF. The CDR3 bases are TGTGCCATCACTGAAATAGCCGGGACAGGGTTCTCTGGGGCCAACGTCCTGACTTTC.

V usage is TRBV10-3 and J usage is TRBJ2-3, with D possibly being TRBD2 (6 bases). This CDR3 is built from 13 residues. Germline loops: CDR1 ENHRY, CDR2 SYGVKD. Trimming shortened V by 5 bases and J by 4 bases, and 10 bases separated the two germline ends. CDR3 amino acids: CAISKERADTQYF. Here the CDR3 DNA reads TGTGCCATCAGTAAGGAGCGGGCAGATACGCAGTATTTT.

This rearrangement joins TRBV29-1 to TRBJ2-7; 10 nucleotides agree with TRBD1. The CDR3 is made up of 15 amino acids. Trimming at V came to 1 base and at J to 6 bases, leaving 9 bases not matched to a gene. Germline V gene sequence: CDR1 SQVTM, CDR2 ANQGSEA. CDR3 region: CSVEVRDRGLSEQYF. Here the CDR3 DNA reads TGCAGCGTTGAAGTCCGGGACAGGGGCCTCTCCGAGCAGTACTTC.

This clone was detected only once. The V and J genes are TRBV10-3 and TRBJ1-1, with 8 nucleotides matching TRBD1. Germline V gives CDR1 ENHRY, CDR2 SYGVKD. V shed 7 bases and J 2 bases; nucleotides not matched to a gene: 6. This CDR3 spans 14 amino acids. The CDR3: CAITPTGVNTEAFF. CDR3 DNA sequence: TGTGCCATCACCCCGACAGGGGTAAACACTGAAGCTTTCTTT.